This T cell receptor (beta chain) is from a study of T-cell memory formation after mild COVID-19. Study results and caveats: Some clones that responded turned up in pre-infection memory, which suggests that cross-reactive memory joined in. Among contracting clones, CD4+ were mainly CM/EM and CD8+ enriched in EMRA. Clones that contracted from day 15 to 85 had balanced CD4/CD8; later expanders were CD4+ biased.

cDNA libraries for TCR alpha and TCR beta, carrying sample barcodes and UMIs, came from 5'RACE with constant-segment primers. TCRdb analysed the 5' RACE reads with MiXCR anew, one entry per CDR3 protein. Found here are around 300,000 distinct CDR3 sequences, approximately 18% of them singletons; the top ten hold 23%. This clonotype was detected ten times or more. The antigen is undetermined. V shed 6 bases and J shed 2 bases, with 1 base lying between them. Germline CDR1 and CDR2: MNHEY and SVGEGT. The CDR3 is made up of 10 amino acids. Sequenced material: PBMCs or a T cell subset sorted from them (not recorded which). The TCR originated in a young man who had mild COVID-19 (a few samples of this study predate the infection). Cell type and time point are not known. The V call is TRBV6-2 or TRBV6-3, the J call TRBJ2-5; no clear D. Here the CDR3 DNA reads TGTGCCAGCAGGCAAGAGACCCAGTACTTC. This translates into CASRQETQYF.